One and the same sample provided the 17 T cell receptor beta chains below, sequenced in a study of tumor and adjacent non-tumor tissue in lung cancer. This sample's RNA came from whole unsorted tissue. The library came from three nested PCR rounds adapted from ARM-PCR protocols. TCRdb re-derived calls from the multiplex PCR reads in MiXCR, one entry per CDR3 protein. Of roughly 220,000 distinct CDR3 sequences in the sample, 71% were seen once. The sequencing sample was made of lung tumor tissue. These TCRs come from a man aged 55 to 70 with non-small cell lung cancer.

In this sample, this clonotype turned up a few times. The rearrangement joins TRBV28 to TRBJ2-7; the match to TRBD2 covers 8 bases. The germline V gene has CDR1 MDHEN and CDR2 SYDVKM. J lost 3 bases, V lost 4 bases, and 11 bases had no gene match. There are 16 residues in the CDR3. The CDR3 is CASSSAGARSIYEQYF. CDR3 DNA: TGTGCCAGCAGTTCAGCGGGGGCGCGGTCCATCTACGAGCAGTACTTC.

This clonotype was detected once. J is TRBJ1-4 and V is TRBV20-1; a possible D gene is TRBD1 (5 bases). The V gene lost 3 bases and the J gene lost 4 bases, with 12 bases spanning the gap. In germline, CDR1 is DFQATT, CDR2 SNEGSKA (reference sequence). This CDR3 region has 14 residues. The CDR3 sequence is CSASRDVDNEKLFF. CDR3 coding DNA: TGCAGTGCTAGCCGGGACGTAGATAATGAAAAACTGTTTTTT.

This clonotype was counted at least ten times. The DNA of the CDR3 is TGCAGTGCTCCCCCCTTTTACGCCAGGGGAACCAATGAGCAGTTCTTC. Translating gives CSAPPFYARGTNEQFF. J is TRBJ2-1 and V is TRBV20-1; tentative D call: TRBD1 (6 bases). This CDR3 comprises 16 residues. Germline V gene sequence: CDR1 DFQATT, CDR2 SNEGSKA (reference sequence). V was trimmed by 5 bases and J by 6 bases, leaving 23 bases between them.

On this clonotype: A much larger clone lies a single base off, so this may be a read error. The chain employs TRBV5-4 and TRBJ2-7; 9 bases match TRBD1. Germline lookup yields CDR1 SGHNT and CDR2 YYREEE (reference sequence). The CDR3 length is 16 residues. The CDR3 nucleotides are TGTACCAGCAGCTTGAGTTCCGGACAGGGGAACTACGAGCAGTACTTC. Translating gives CTSSLSSGQGNYEQYF.

The chain recombines TRBV25-1 with TRBJ1-2; no reliable D call. From germline, CDR1 is MGHDK and CDR2 SYGVNS. Trimming pared 2 bases from V and 3 bases from J, leaving 1 base between. The CDR3 runs to 11 residues. CDR3: CASSEDYGYTF. In nucleotides, the CDR3 is TGTGCCAGCAGTGAAGACTATGGCTACACCTTC.

This rearrangement joins TRBV20-1 to TRBJ1-5; perhaps TRBD1 as D (5 bases). Per the germline V gene, CDR1 is DFQATT and CDR2 is SNEGSKA (reference sequence). CDR3 length: 17 amino acids. Trimming took 7 bases from V and 2 from J, leaving 24 bases between them. This CDR3 reads CSVDLRTGTAGNQPQHF. The CDR3 DNA is TGCAGTGTTGATCTACGCACCGGGACCGCGGGCAATCAGCCCCAGCATTTT.

Points on this clonotype: A much larger clone lies a single base off, so this may be a read error. The gene calls are TRBV20-1 and TRBJ1-1; tentatively, D is TRBD1 (6 bases). The CDR3 sequence is 13 residues long. The germline V gene has CDR1 DFQATT and CDR2 SNEGSKA (reference sequence). CDR3 nucleotides: TGCAGTGCTTACAGGGTACGGGAGTCTGAATCTTTCTTT. It yields the protein CSAYRVRESESFF.

With regard to this clonotype: One junction end disagrees with the germline gene, perhaps due to a read error. The chain carries TRBV29-1 and TRBJ1-2, with TRBD1 matching 11 bases. This CDR3 has 16 amino acids. CDR1 SQVTM and CDR2 ANQGSEA come from the germline V gene. CDR3 DNA: TGCAACGTTCCCAGCGGACAGGGGGCGAATAACTATGGCTACACCTTC. Its protein product is CNVPSGQGANNYGYTF.

Remarks on this clonotype: The junction and the germline gene differ at one end; a read error may be behind it. The chain combines TRBV20-1 with TRBJ2-2; 9 positions match TRBD2. CDR3 length equals 13 residues. Germline CDR1 reads DFQATT; CDR2 reads SNEGSKA (reference sequence). The CDR3 here is CSARDSPSGELSF. In DNA, the CDR3 is TGTAGTGCTAGAGACTCGCCTAGCGGGGAGCTGTCTTTT.

The table lists this clonotype with many counts. The chain has TRBV29-1 and TRBJ1-6; a weak D match, TRBD1 (5 bases). CDR1 is SQVTM and CDR2 is ANQGSEA in the germline V gene. CDR3 length equals 14 residues. V lost 2 bases and J lost 9, with 14 bases in between. The CDR3 DNA follows: TGCAGCGTTGAAAGGGGAGGGTGGCGTTCACCCCTCCACTTT. This sequence encodes CSVERGGWRSPLHF.

In regard to this clonotype: At one end the junction does not follow the germline gene, possibly because of a read error. CDR3 sequence reads: CSARDFTGFADTQNF. The CDR3 nucleotides read TGTAGTGCTAGAGATTTTACGGGTTTCGCAGATACGCAGAATTTT. The V gene is TRBV20-1, the J gene TRBJ2-3; D ambiguous. Per germline, CDR1 DFQATT and CDR2 SNEGSKA (reference sequence). This CDR3 is 15 amino acids long.

Details on this clonotype: The CDR3 does not close with the conserved phenylalanine or tryptophan, likely indicating a read error. The chain recombines TRBV6-1 with TRBJ1-1, with D hard to call. The ends were cut back, 6 bases at V and 0 bases at J, with 8 bases in the middle. Germline CDR1 and CDR2: MNHNS and SASEGT. The length of the CDR3 is 13 residues. The CDR3 loop reads CASRRGLNTEAFY. Written as DNA, the CDR3 is TGTGCCAGCAGGAGAGGGTTGAACACTGAAGCTTTCTAT.

The rearrangement uses TRBV7-2 and TRBJ1-1; 9 bases line up with TRBD1. V shed 3 bases, J shed 4 bases, and the junction held 9 bases outside the gene matches. The germline CDR1 and CDR2 sequences are SGHTA and FQGNSA. The CDR3 extends over 16 amino acids. In DNA, the CDR3 is TGTGCCAGCAGCTTCCTGATTGGGACAGGGTTCACTGAAGCTTTCTTT. Residues: CASSFLIGTGFTEAFF.

The chain uses TRBV11-3 and TRBJ1-5; the D gene is possibly TRBD1 (5 bases). Trimming shortened V by 10 bases and J by 5 bases, and 15 bases separated the two germline ends. Per the germline V gene, CDR1 is SGHNT and CDR2 is YENEEA. This CDR3 is built from 13 residues. The CDR3 sequence is CANSTGVHQPQHF. The CDR3 DNA reads TGTGCCAATAGTACGGGGGTTCATCAGCCCCAGCATTTT.

With regard to this clonotype: This could be a read error, since a much larger clone is one nucleotide away. The genes are TRBV10-2 and TRBJ1-2; perhaps TRBD1 as D (5 bases). The CDR3 has 14 amino acids. V lost 4 bases and J 7 bases, leaving 16 bases between the germline ends. The germline V gene encodes CDR1 WSHSY and CDR2 SAAADI. The CDR3 reads CASSGRTSDCGYTF. CDR3 DNA: TGCGCCAGCAGTGGGCGGACATCGGATTGTGGCTACACCTTC.

About this clonotype itself: In this CDR3 the conserved last residue, phenylalanine or tryptophan, is missing, so a read error is likely. CDR3 protein: CSARESSNHNEQFS. The CDR3 DNA reads TGCAGTGCTAGAGAGAGTAGCAACCACAATGAGCAGTTCTCC. The gene calls are TRBV20-1 and TRBJ2-1; D is unclear. Germline loops: CDR1 DFQATT, CDR2 SNEGSKA (reference sequence). There are 14 residues in the CDR3. Trimming took 0 bases from V and 5 from J, leaving 11 bases between them.

Notes on this clonotype: One junction end disagrees with the germline gene, perhaps due to a read error. The CDR3 nucleotides are TGCAGTGTTGAAGTGGGAAATGAGCAGTTCTTT. It encodes CSVEVGNEQFF. The chain uses TRBV29-1 and TRBJ2-1; D is unclear. Germline V lookup: CDR1 SQVTM, CDR2 ANQGSEA. The CDR3 consists of 11 residues.